The 8 T cell receptor beta chains reported below all come from one sample, sequenced in a study of cytomegalovirus exposure and HLA in healthy donors. PCR was performed using 60 Vbeta and 13 Jbeta primers. Sequencing was performed with immunoSEQ multiplex PCR; in TCRdb, only in-frame clones are kept and a portion is missing. Of about 110,000 clones listed, around 77% were seen once; the top ten hold 5% to 5.5%. The sequencing sample was made of PBMCs. The receptors derive from a woman younger than 45 in good health and CMV-seropositive.

The chain links TRBV9 to TRBJ1-2, with D possibly matching TRBD1 (6 bases). Germline V gene sequence: CDR1 SGDLS, CDR2 YYNGEE. The CDR3 has 15 amino acids. Trimming removed 4 bases from V and 8 bases from J, with 21 bases in between. As DNA, the CDR3 is TGTGCCAGCAGCCCGGCGTTTGCGGGGGCCCGGGGCTACACCTTC. It codes for CASSPAFAGARGYTF. The variable domain in full, completed from reference TRBV9 and TRBJ1-2, reads DSGVTQTPKHLITATGQRVTLRCSPRSGDLSVYWYQQSLDQGLQFLIQYYNGEERAKGNILERFSAQQFPDLHSELNLSSLELGDSALYFCASSPAFAGARGYTFGSGTRLTVV.

This clone showed up just a few times. The chain combines TRBV30 with TRBJ2-3; D is undetermined. In germline, CDR1 is GTSNPN, CDR2 SVGIG (reference sequence). This CDR3 contains 11 residues. Trimming shortened V by 0 bases and J by 5 bases, and 3 bases separated the two germline ends. Here the CDR3 DNA reads TGTGCCTGGAGTGTCGGAGATACGCAGTATTTT. Amino acid sequence: CAWSVGDTQYF.

The J gene is TRBJ2-1, the V gene TRBV27; 9 bases are shared with TRBD1. J gave up 7 bases and V 2 bases, and 0 bases lay outside the gene matches. This CDR3 comprises 13 residues. Germline CDR1 reads MNHEY; CDR2 reads SMNVEV (reference sequence). The CDR3 DNA reads TGTGCCAGCAGTTTAGGGACAGGGAATGAGCAGTTCTTC. Translated, it gives CASSLGTGNEQFF.

This chain uses TRBV5-4 with TRBJ2-2; weak D call: TRBD2 (6 bases). CDR3 size: 14 residues. CDR1 and CDR2 (germline): SGHNT, YYREEE (reference sequence). Trimming cost V 2 bases and J 1 base, with 6 bases left between them. CDR3 in amino acids: CASSFGGNTGELFF. The CDR3 DNA reads as TGTGCCAGCAGCTTCGGGGGGAACACCGGGGAGCTGTTTTTT.

A note on this clone: The germline gene is not matched at one end of the junction; a read error may be the cause. This rearrangement joins TRBV6-5 to TRBJ1-2, with TRBD1 identical over 7 bases. The CDR3 extends over 14 amino acids. The germline CDR1 and CDR2 sequences are MNHEY and SVGAGI. The CDR3 is CTSSYDNTGAAYTF. In nucleotides, the CDR3 is TGTACCAGCAGTTACGATAATACAGGGGCCGCTTACACCTTC.

The V gene is TRBV6-5, the J gene TRBJ1-1, with a possible D match to TRBD1 (5 bases). This CDR3 is 12 amino acids long. Germline CDR1 and CDR2: MNHEY and SVGAGI. V lost 4 bases and J 8 bases, leaving 11 bases between the germline ends. The CDR3 loop is CASSFSGKEAFF. The CDR3 DNA reads as TGTGCCAGCAGTTTTTCAGGGAAGGAAGCTTTCTTT.

This chain connects TRBV21-1 to TRBJ1-5. TRBV21-1 is shown as a pseudogene. The CDR3 totals 16 residues. The CDR3 DNA sequence: TGTGCCAGCAGCACCCAACCCCGGGTAATCAATCAGCCCCAGCATTTT. Its protein product is CASSTQPRVINQPQHF.

In this sample, this clone turned up once. This chain joins TRBV6-1 and TRBJ1-2, with TRBD1 identical over 9 bases. V lost 2 bases to trimming and J lost 8 bases; unmatched junction nucleotides: 6. CDR3 length: 14 residues. Per germline, CDR1 MNHNS and CDR2 SASEGT. The CDR3 is CASSENRGRWGYTF. The CDR3 nucleotides read TGTGCCAGCAGTGAAAACAGGGGGCGGTGGGGCTACACCTTC.